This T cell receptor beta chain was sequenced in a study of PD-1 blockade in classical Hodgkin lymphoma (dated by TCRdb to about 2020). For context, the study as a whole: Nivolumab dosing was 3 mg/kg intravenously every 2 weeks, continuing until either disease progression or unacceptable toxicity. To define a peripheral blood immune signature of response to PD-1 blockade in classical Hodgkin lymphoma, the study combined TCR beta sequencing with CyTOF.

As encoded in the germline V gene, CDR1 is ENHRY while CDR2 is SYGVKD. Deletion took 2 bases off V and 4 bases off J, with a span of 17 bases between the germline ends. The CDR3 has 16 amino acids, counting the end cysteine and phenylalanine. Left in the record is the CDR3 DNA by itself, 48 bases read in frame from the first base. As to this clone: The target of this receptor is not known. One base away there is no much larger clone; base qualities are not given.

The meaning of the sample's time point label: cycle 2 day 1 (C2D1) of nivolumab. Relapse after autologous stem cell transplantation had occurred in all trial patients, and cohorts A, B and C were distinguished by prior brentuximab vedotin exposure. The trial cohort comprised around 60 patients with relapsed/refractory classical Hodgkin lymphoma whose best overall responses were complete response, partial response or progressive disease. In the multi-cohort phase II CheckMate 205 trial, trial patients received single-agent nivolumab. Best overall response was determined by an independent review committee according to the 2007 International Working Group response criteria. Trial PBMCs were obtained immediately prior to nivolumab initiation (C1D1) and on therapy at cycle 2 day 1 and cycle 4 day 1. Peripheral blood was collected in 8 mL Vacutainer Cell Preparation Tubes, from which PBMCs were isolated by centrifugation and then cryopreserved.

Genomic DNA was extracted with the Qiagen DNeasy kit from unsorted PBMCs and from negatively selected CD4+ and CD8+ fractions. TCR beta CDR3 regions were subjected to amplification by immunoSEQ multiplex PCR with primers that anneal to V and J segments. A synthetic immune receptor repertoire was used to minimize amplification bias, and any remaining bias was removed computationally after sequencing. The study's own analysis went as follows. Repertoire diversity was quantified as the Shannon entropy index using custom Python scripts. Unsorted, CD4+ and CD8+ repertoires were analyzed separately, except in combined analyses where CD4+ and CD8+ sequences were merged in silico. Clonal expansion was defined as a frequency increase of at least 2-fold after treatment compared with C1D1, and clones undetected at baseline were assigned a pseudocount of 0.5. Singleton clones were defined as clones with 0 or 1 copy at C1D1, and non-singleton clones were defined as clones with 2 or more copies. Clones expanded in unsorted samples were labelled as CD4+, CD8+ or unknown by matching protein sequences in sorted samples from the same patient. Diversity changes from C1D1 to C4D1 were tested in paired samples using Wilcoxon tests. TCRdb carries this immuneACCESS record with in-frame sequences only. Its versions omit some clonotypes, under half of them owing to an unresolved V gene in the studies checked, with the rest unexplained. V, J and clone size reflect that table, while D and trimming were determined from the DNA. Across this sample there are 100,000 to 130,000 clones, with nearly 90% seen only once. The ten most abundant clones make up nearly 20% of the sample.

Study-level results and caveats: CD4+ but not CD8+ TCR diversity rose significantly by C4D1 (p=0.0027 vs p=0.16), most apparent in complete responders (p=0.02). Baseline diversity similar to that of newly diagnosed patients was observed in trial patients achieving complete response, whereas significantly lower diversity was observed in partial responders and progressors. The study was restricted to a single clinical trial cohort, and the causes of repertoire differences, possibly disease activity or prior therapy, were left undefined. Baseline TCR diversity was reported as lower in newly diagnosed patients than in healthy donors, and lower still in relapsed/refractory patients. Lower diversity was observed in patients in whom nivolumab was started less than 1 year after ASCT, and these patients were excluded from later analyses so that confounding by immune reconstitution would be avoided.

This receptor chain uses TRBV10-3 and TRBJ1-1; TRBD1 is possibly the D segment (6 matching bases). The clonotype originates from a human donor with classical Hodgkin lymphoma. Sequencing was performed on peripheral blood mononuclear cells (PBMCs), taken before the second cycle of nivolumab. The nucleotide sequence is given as TGTGCCATCAGTGAGGCGACAAAGGGGGAACGCACTGAAGCTTTCTTT. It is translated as CAISEATKGERTEAFF.